The entry that follows covers one T cell receptor beta chain sequence. The sample comes from a study of cytomegalovirus exposure and HLA in healthy donors. Donors showed nominal health when sampled, although they likely had unrecorded immune exposures. Vbeta (60) and Jbeta (13) primers were used in the PCR. Clones were sequenced by immunoSEQ multiplex PCR, and TCRdb holds only the in-frame ones, with some missing. The sample consists of 180,000 or so clones, approximately 9.5% of them appearing once. With 4 bases removed from V and 6 bases from J, the gap between germline ends came to 12 bases. The CDR3 spans 14 residues. The germline V gene has CDR1 MNHNS and CDR2 SASEGT.

The sequence was collected from a woman in her 30s in good health and CMV-seropositive. J is TRBJ2-2 and V is TRBV6-1; possibly TRBD1 for D (6 bases). Sequenced input: PBMCs. The CDR3 DNA follows: TGTGCCAGCAGTGGAACAGGGTTCGCCGGGGAGCTGTTTTTT. It is translated as CASSGTGFAGELFF.